The T cell receptor beta chain under discussion was sequenced for a study of graft-versus-host responses after intestinal transplantation. Study as a whole: Each transplant was multivisceral, liver-intestinal, or isolated intestinal. Each recipient received anti-thymocyte globulin induction, then tacrolimus and steroids for three to four years.

The table came from immunoSEQ multiplex PCR; TCRdb's copy has only in-frame clones and leaves some out. The sample holds tens of thousands of clones, approximately 91% seen once. For this clone: Its antigen is undetermined.

The study, taken as a whole, reports: Recipient marrow showed GvH clones, some seen first in ileum or blood. High graft-versus-host to host-versus-graft clonal ratios were found in allografts of patients who had graft-donor T cell macrochimerism.

The J segment lost 7 bases and the V segment lost 5 bases, leaving 5 bases of the junction unmatched. CDR3 length: 13 amino acids. Germline V gene lookup returns CDR1 SEHNR and CDR2 FQNEAQ (reference sequence). The sequence derives from a human donor who received an intestinal transplant. The sample consisted of unstimulated CD4+ T cells sorted from spleen or lymph node cells, taken before intestinal transplant. This chain connects TRBV7-9 to TRBJ1-2; 9 bases are shared with TRBD1. CDR3 sequence reads: CASSRDRALGYTF. In DNA form, the CDR3 reads TGTGCCAGCAGCCGGGACAGGGCCCTTGGCTACACCTTC.